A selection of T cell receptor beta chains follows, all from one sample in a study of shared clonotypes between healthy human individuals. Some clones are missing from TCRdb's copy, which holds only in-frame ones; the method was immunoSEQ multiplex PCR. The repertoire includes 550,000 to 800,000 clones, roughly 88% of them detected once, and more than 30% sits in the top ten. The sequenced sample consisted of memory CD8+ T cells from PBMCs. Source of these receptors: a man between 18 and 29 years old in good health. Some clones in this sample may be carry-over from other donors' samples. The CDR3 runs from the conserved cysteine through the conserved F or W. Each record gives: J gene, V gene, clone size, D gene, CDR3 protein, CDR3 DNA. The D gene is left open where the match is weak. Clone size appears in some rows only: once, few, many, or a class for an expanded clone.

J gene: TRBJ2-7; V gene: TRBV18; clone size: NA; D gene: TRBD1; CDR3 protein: CASSPTGTAPYEQYF; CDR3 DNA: TGTGCCAGCTCTCCTACCGGGACAGCCCCCTACGAGCAGTACTTC
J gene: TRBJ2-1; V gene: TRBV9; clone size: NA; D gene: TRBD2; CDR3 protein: CASSVGTSAYNEQFF; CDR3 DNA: TGTGCCAGCAGCGTAGGGACTAGCGCCTACAATGAGCAGTTCTTC
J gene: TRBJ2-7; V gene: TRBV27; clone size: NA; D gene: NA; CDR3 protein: CASRGLHEQYF; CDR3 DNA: TGTGCCAGCAGAGGGTTGCACGAGCAGTACTTC
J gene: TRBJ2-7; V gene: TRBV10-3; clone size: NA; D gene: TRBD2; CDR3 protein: CAIRGTSGNSYEQYF; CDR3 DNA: TGTGCCATCAGGGGGACTAGCGGAAACTCCTACGAGCAGTACTTC
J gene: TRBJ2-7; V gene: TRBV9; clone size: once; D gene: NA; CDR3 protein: CASSEGAGANPTYEQYF; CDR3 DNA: TGTGCCAGCAGCGAGGGGGCGGGGGCGAACCCAACCTACGAGCAGTACTTC
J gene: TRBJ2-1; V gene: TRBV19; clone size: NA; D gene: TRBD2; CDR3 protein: CASTFIAGNEQFF; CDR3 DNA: TGTGCCAGTACCTTCATAGCGGGCAATGAGCAGTTCTTC
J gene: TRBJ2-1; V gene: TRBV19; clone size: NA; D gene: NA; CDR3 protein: CASSPPLGYNEQFF; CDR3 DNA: TGTGCCAGTAGTCCCCCCTTGGGGTACAATGAGCAGTTCTTC
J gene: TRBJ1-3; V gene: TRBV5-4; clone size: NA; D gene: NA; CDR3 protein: CASSLWAAPFSGNTIYF; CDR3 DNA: TGTGCCAGCAGCTTGTGGGCAGCACCATTCTCTGGAAACACCATATATTTT
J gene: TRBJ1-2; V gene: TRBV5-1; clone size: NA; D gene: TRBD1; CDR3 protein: CASTKYGTGDGYTF; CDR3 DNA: TGCGCCAGCACCAAATACGGGACAGGGGATGGCTACACCTTC
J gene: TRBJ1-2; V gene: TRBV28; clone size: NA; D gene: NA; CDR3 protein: CASSLRTFYGYTF; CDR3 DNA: TGTGCCAGCAGTCTCCGCACTTTTTATGGCTACACCTTC
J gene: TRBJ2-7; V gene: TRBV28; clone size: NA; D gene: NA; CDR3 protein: CASSYPRGTAAYEQYF; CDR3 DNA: TGTGCCAGCAGTTATCCAAGGGGGACCGCCGCCTACGAGCAGTACTTC
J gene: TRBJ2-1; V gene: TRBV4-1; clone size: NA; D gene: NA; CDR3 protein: CASSQVGISASHEQFF; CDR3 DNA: TGCGCCAGCAGCCAAGTGGGTATATCGGCAAGCCATGAGCAGTTCTTC
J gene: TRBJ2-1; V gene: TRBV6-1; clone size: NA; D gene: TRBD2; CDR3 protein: CASSEIAGGSDEQFF; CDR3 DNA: TGTGCCAGCAGTGAAATAGCGGGAGGTTCCGATGAGCAGTTCTTC
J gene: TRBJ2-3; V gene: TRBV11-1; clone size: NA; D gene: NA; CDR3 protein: CASSRTGTVDPTDTQYF; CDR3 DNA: TGTGCCAGCAGCCGCACAGGGACGGTGGATCCCACAGATACGCAGTATTTT
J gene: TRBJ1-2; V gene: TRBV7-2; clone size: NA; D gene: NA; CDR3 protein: CASSQGPNYGYTF; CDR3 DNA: TGTGCCAGCAGCCAAGGTCCTAACTATGGCTACACCTTC
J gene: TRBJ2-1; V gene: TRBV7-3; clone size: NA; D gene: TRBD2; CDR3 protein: CASSLTPGGRASEQFF; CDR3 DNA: TGTGCCAGCAGCTTAACCCCCGGGGGGAGGGCGAGTGAGCAGTTCTTC
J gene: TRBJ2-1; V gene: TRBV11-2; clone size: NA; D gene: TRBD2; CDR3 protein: CASSLEREGYNEQFF; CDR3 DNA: TGTGCCAGCAGCTTAGAGCGGGAGGGATACAATGAGCAGTTCTTC
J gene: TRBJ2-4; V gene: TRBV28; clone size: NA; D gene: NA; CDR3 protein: CASSLGLAKNIQYF; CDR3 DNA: TGTGCCAGCAGTTTAGGGCTAGCCAAAAACATTCAGTACTTC
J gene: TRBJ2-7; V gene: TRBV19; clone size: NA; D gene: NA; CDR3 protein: CASSITPRYEQYF; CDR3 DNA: TGTGCCAGTAGTATAACCCCCCGTTACGAGCAGTACTTC
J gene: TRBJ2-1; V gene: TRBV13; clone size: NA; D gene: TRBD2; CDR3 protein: CASSSRLAGSYNEQFF; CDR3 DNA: TGTGCCAGCAGCTCACGACTAGCCGGCTCCTACAATGAGCAGTTCTTC
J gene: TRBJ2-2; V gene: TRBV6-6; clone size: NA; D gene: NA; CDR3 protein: CASISGSNTGELFF; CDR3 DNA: TGTGCCAGCATCTCAGGGTCGAACACCGGGGAGCTGTTTTTT
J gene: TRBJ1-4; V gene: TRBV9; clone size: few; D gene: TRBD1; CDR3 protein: CASSAWTGGISNEKLFF; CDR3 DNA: TGTGCCAGCAGCGCGTGGACAGGGGGCATATCTAATGAAAAACTGTTTTTT
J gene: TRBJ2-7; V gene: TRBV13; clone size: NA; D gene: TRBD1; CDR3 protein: CASSLHRTGYEQYF; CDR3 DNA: TGTGCCAGCAGCTTGCACCGGACAGGCTACGAGCAGTACTTC
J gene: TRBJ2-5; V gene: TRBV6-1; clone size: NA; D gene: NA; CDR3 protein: CASSYGHVETQYF; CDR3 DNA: TGTGCCAGCAGCTACGGACATGTTGAGACCCAGTACTTC